These 22 T cell receptor beta chains originate from one sample sequenced in a study of T cell repertoires in cytomegalovirus infection. TCRdb re-analysed the reads in MiXCR, keeping a single row per CDR3 protein. The sample has some 180,000 distinct CDR3 sequences, approximately 19% seen once. Input material: PBMCs. The receptors here all came from a human donor in good health (CMV status not recorded). Some clones in this sample may be carry-over from other donors' samples.

This clonotype has at least ten counts. CDR3: CASSPRTDHNEKLFF. For the CDR3, the DNA is TGCGCCAGCAGTCCAAGGACAGACCATAATGAAAAACTGTTTTTT. The V call is TRBV23-1, the J call TRBJ1-4; the D gene is possibly TRBD1 (6 bases). TRBV23-1 is noted as an ORF with a role that remains uncertain. CDR3 length equals 15 residues. V was pared by 4 bases and J by 4 bases, with 13 bases between.

The chain combines TRBV6-5 with TRBJ2-1; no definite D call. V dropped 0 bases and J dropped 5 bases, with 11 bases sitting between them. This CDR3 spans 15 amino acids. Germline loops: CDR1 MNHEY, CDR2 SVGAGI. The CDR3, as DNA: TGTGCCAGCAGTTACTCGACACCATCCGACAATGAGCAGTTCTTC. It is translated as CASSYSTPSDNEQFF.

A note on this clonotype: This may be a read error: a much more frequent sequence differs by one nucleotide. The chain combines TRBV5-1 with TRBJ2-5; the D gene is possibly TRBD1 (5 bases). V was trimmed by 9 bases and J by 2 bases, leaving 14 bases between them. The CDR3 length is 13 residues. Germline CDR1 and CDR2: SGHRS and YFSETQ. The CDR3, as DNA: TGCGCCAACAGTAACAGGATGCAAGAGACCCAGTACTTC. Translation gives CANSNRMQETQYF.

This clonotype appeared many times. V is TRBV5-5 and J is TRBJ2-7; 10 nucleotides align to TRBD1. The germline gives CDR1 SGHKS, CDR2 YYEKEE (reference sequence). V was pared by 1 base and J by 4 bases, with 8 bases of the junction left unmatched. The CDR3 covers 16 residues. DNA of the CDR3: TGTGCCAGCAGCTTGACCGGGACAGGGGCCTCATACGAGCAGTACTTC. Amino acids: CASSLTGTGASYEQYF. Supplemented by reference TRBV5-5 and TRBJ2-7, the full variable domain reads DAGVTQSPTHLIKTRGQQVTLRCSPISGHKSVSWYQQVLGQGPQFIFQYYEKEERGRGNFPDRFSARQFPNYSSELNVNALLLGDSALYLCASSLTGTGASYEQYFGPGTRLTVT.

CDR3 protein: CASNPTEINQPQHF. In nucleotides, the CDR3 is TGTGCCAGTAACCCGACAGAGATCAATCAGCCCCAGCATTTT. This rearrangement joins TRBV19 to TRBJ1-5; a weak D match, TRBD1 (5 bases). Trimming cost V 7 bases and J 3 bases, with 13 bases left between them. The germline V gene has CDR1 LNHDA and CDR2 SQIVND (reference sequence). The CDR3 has 14 amino acids.

The genes are TRBV3-1 and TRBJ2-1, with 13 bases lining up with TRBD2. Germline CDR1 is LGHDT and CDR2 is YNNKEL (reference sequence). The CDR3 is 17 amino acids. J was trimmed by 10 bases and V by 4 bases; bases with no gene match: 13. The CDR3 bases are TGTGCCAGCAGCCTCAACCCGGGACTAGCGGGACTTCGGGAGCAGTTCTTC. Amino acids: CASSLNPGLAGLREQFF.

This clonotype was counted only a few times. The rearrangement uses TRBV6-2 or TRBV6-3 and TRBJ1-3, with 8 bases lining up with TRBD1. Germline CDR1 MNHEY, CDR2 SVGEGT. The CDR3 has 17 amino acids. Germline trimming cut 6 bases from V and 0 bases from J; bases unmatched to any gene: 10. The CDR3 region is CASRTDRGDRSGNTIYF. CDR3 sequence (DNA): TGTGCCAGCAGAACCGACAGGGGCGACCGCTCTGGAAACACCATATATTTT.

The sample holds a few counts of this clonotype. The V call is TRBV6-5, the J call TRBJ2-5; 8 bases align to TRBD2. The CDR3 consists of 16 residues. CDR1 MNHEY and CDR2 SVGAGI come from the germline V gene. The V gene end was trimmed by 4 bases and the J gene end by 1 base; junction bases not matched to a gene: 8. CDR3 nucleotide sequence: TGTGCCAGCAGTTCAAGTACTAGCGGCCTCCAAGAGACCCAGTACTTC. Protein sequence: CASSSSTSGLQETQYF.

The chain employs TRBV14 and TRBJ2-7, with a possible D match to TRBD2 (5 bases). Germline V lookup: CDR1 SGHDN, CDR2 FVKESK. The CDR3 covers 12 residues. Trimming shortened V by 4 bases and J by 6 bases, and 10 bases separated the two germline ends. CDR3 sequence reads: CASSPSWGEQYF. The CDR3 DNA reads TGTGCCAGCAGCCCTAGCTGGGGCGAGCAGTACTTC.

This clonotype was found many times. The chain couples TRBV7-2 to TRBJ2-3, with 14 bases fitting TRBD2. In germline, CDR1 is SGHTA, CDR2 FQGNSA. The CDR3 is made up of 16 amino acids. CDR3 sequence reads: CASTRAGLAGVDTQYF. CDR3 bases: TGTGCTTCTACCCGGGCGGGACTAGCGGGAGTAGATACGCAGTATTTT. The full variable domain, rest sourced from reference TRBV7-2 and TRBJ2-3, is GAGVSQSPSNKVTEKGKDVELRCDPISGHTALYWYRQSLGQGLEFLIYFQGNSAPDKSGLPSDRFSAERTGGSVSTLTIQRTQQEDSAVYLCASTRAGLAGVDTQYFGPGTRLTVL.

This chain joins TRBV7-2 and TRBJ2-3; D gene unclear. V was cut by 2 bases and J by 7 bases, with 10 bases left in between. This CDR3 has 13 residues. Germline-derived CDR1 and CDR2 are SGHTA and FQGNSA. DNA of the CDR3: TGTGCCAGCAGCTTATCGACATTTAATACGCAGTATTTT. Protein sequence: CASSLSTFNTQYF.

The CDR3, as DNA: TGTGCCAGCAGTGGATCGACTAGCGGGCTACACACAGATACGCAGTATTTT. Protein product: CASSGSTSGLHTDTQYF. The chain recombines TRBV2 with TRBJ2-3; TRBD2 matches 10 bases. J was trimmed by 2 bases and V by 4 bases; bases with no gene match: 9. CDR3 length equals 17 residues. The germline V gene encodes CDR1 SNHLY and CDR2 FYNNEI.

The V and J genes are TRBV6-1 and TRBJ2-7; the D is unclear. V lost 6 bases and J 6 bases, leaving 12 bases between the germline ends. Germline CDR1 MNHNS, CDR2 SASEGT. There are 12 residues in the CDR3. CDR3 amino acids: CASSTSGGEQYF. The CDR3 region has the DNA TGTGCCAGCAGCACCTCGGGCGGCGAGCAGTACTTC.

This clonotype showed up many times. The V call is TRBV6-1, the J call TRBJ1-5; D perhaps matches TRBD1 (5 bases). CDR3 length: 15 residues. Germline V gene lookup returns CDR1 MNHNS and CDR2 SASEGT. V lost 1 base and J lost 5, with 12 bases in between. Here the CDR3 reads CASSEGGRVDQPQHF. CDR3 DNA sequence: TGTGCCAGCAGTGAAGGGGGGAGGGTAGATCAGCCCCAGCATTTT.

This clonotype was seen a few times. The CDR3 reads CASSLGAGGPGLNEQFF. The CDR3 coding sequence is TGTGCCAGCAGCTTAGGAGCGGGAGGGCCGGGACTCAATGAGCAGTTCTTC. The chain couples TRBV11-2 to TRBJ2-1; 10 bases map to TRBD2. The CDR3 is made up of 17 amino acids. Losses at the gene ends were 1 base for V and 6 bases for J; bases not matched to a gene: 9. The germline gives CDR1 SGHAT, CDR2 FQNNGV.

This clonotype was observed at least ten times. CDR3 DNA: TGTGCCAGCAGCTCTAGACGGACCTACGAGCAGTACTTC. Amino acid sequence: CASSSRRTYEQYF. This chain links TRBV7-6 with TRBJ2-7; D not certain. Germline values: CDR1 SGHVS, CDR2 FNYEAQ. V lost 4 bases and J lost 2, with 9 bases in between. The CDR3 contains 13 residues.

The gene calls are TRBV6-2 or TRBV6-3 and TRBJ1-1; D is unresolved. This CDR3 spans 12 amino acids. The germline CDR1 and CDR2 sequences are MNHEY and SVGEGT. V lost 6 bases and J lost 7, with 12 bases in between. CDR3 residues: CASSLDWDEAFF. In DNA form, the CDR3 reads TGTGCCAGCAGCTTAGACTGGGATGAAGCTTTCTTT.

This clonotype was observed a handful of times. CDR3 sequence (DNA): TGTGCCAGCAGTGAAGTTCCGGGAGGAGATCAGCCCCAGCATTTT. Translating gives CASSEVPGGDQPQHF. This chain uses TRBV2 with TRBJ1-5; D is undetermined. Germline values: CDR1 SNHLY, CDR2 FYNNEI. This CDR3 is built from 15 residues. Trimming took 1 base from V and 5 from J, leaving 12 bases between them.

This clonotype was seen many times. The chain couples TRBV7-2 to TRBJ2-1, with 7 bases matching TRBD2. Unmatched junction bases numbered 8, after V lost 7 bases and J lost 5 bases. The CDR3 loop spans 14 amino acids. CDR1 is SGHTA, CDR2 FQGNSA, per germline. In nucleotides, the CDR3 is TGTGCCAGCAACGAAGCGGGGCCAAACAATGAGCAGTTCTTC. As protein: CASNEAGPNNEQFF.

A remark on this clonotype: A read error is possible here, since a much larger clone lies one base away. The chain recombines TRBV7-2 with TRBJ1-1; D is perhaps TRBD1 (6 bases). The V end lost 2 bases, the J end lost 1 base, and 8 bases lay between the germline ends. The CDR3 extends over 14 amino acids. The germline gives CDR1 SGHTA, CDR2 FQGNSA. This CDR3 is CASSLSRGNTEAFF. DNA of the CDR3: TGTGCCAGCAGCTTAAGCAGGGGGAACACTGAAGCTTTCTTT.

This clonotype was counted between two and nine times. The CDR3 loop reads CASRMTSGYNEQFF. The CDR3 DNA reads as TGTGCCAGTAGAATGACTAGCGGATACAATGAGCAGTTCTTC. The chain couples TRBV19 to TRBJ2-1; 9 nucleotides line up with TRBD2. CDR3 size: 14 residues. Germline V lookup: CDR1 LNHDA, CDR2 SQIVND (reference sequence). The ends lost 6 bases at V and 4 bases at J; junction bases unmatched: 4. Variable domain in full (rest from reference TRBV19 and TRBJ2-1): DGGITQSPKYLFRKEGQNVTLSCEQNLNHDAMYWYRQDPGQGLRLIYYSQIVNDFQKGDIAEGYSVSREKKESFPLTVTSAQKNPTAFYLCASRMTSGYNEQFFGPGTRLTVL.

The chain couples TRBV7-2 to TRBJ2-3; D possibly corresponds to TRBD2 (7 bases). Trimming stripped 5 bases from V and 4 bases from J, with 16 bases between. CDR3 length: 15 residues. CDR1 and CDR2 (germline): SGHTA, FQGNSA. This CDR3 is CASSPGVGGADTQYF. The DNA of the CDR3 is TGTGCCAGCAGCCCAGGAGTAGGGGGGGCAGATACGCAGTATTTT.